This T cell receptor beta chain was sequenced during a study of early T cells in non-severe SARS-CoV-2 infection. Individual cDNA molecules were tagged with unique molecular identifiers, the study reported. TCRdb re-analysed the 5' RACE reads in MiXCR, keeping a single row per CDR3 protein. The sample consists of approximately 77,000 distinct CDR3 sequences, about 5% of them appearing once. CDR1 MDHEN and CDR2 SYDVKM come from the germline V gene. V shed 10 bases and J shed 1 base, with 20 bases lying between them. The CDR3 extends over 16 amino acids. This clonotype was detected many times. This clonotype was sampled from an adult who was a healthcare worker with PCR-confirmed SARS-CoV-2 infection or an uninfected control (not recorded which). The sample in question was whole blood, obtained at baseline. The chain employs TRBV28 and TRBJ2-4; D assignment may be TRBD1 or TRBD2 (7 bases each). Here the CDR3 reads CATKSGGAWAKNIQYF. The CDR3, as DNA: TGTGCCACCAAGTCAGGGGGGGCTTGGGCCAAAAACATTCAGTACTTC.